This T cell receptor (beta chain) was documented in a study of Graves' ophthalmopathy and Graves' hyperthyroidism. Study overall: Pretreatment peripheral blood was obtained at initial diagnosis.

General study findings and limits: Blood repertoires reportedly contained most expanded thyroid clonotypes above 0.001 frequency.

RNA transcripts were the source from which TCR beta CDR3 regions were amplified. Second-round multiplex PCR followed a first-round RT-PCR using HTBI primers. One entry per CDR3 protein results from TCRdb running MiXCR on the multiplex PCR reads. The table lists about 700,000 distinct CDR3 sequences, 40% of them singletons. This clonotype was detected ten times or more. The antigen is undetermined. CDR3 size: 13 residues. Germline V lookup: CDR1 SEHNR, CDR2 FQNEAQ (reference sequence). J gave up 11 bases and V 5 bases, and 10 bases lay outside the gene matches. Ophthalmopathy cases showed moderate-to-severe activity, scoring CAS ≥3 and NOSPECS ≥4, with duration under 3 months.

This clonotype was obtained from an adult man with Graves' ophthalmopathy. This chain links TRBV7-9 with TRBJ2-5, with 8 bases matching TRBD2. Input material: peripheral blood. The CDR3 here is CASSLPIAGLQYF. The CDR3 nucleotides are TGTGCCAGCAGCCTACCAATAGCGGGATTGCAGTACTTC.